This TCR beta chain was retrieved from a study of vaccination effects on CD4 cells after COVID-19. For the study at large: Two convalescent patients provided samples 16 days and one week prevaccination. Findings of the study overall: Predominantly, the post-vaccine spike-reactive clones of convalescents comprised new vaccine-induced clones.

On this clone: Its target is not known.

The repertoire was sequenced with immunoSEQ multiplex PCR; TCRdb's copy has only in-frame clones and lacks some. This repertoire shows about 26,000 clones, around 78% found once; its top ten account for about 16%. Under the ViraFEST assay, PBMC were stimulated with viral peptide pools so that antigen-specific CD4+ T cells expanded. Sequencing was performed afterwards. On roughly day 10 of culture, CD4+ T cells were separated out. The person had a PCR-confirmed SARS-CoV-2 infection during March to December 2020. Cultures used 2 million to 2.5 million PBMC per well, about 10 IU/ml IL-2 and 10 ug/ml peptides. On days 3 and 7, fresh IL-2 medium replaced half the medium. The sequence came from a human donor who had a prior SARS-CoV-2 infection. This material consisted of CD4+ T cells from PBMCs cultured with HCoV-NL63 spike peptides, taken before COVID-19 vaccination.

As DNA, the CDR3 is TGTGCCAGCAGTACTAGCGGGGGGCCGGCGTTCTTC. It encodes CASSTSGGPAFF. This chain links TRBV2 with TRBJ2-1, with TRBD2 matching 12 bases. The CDR3 sequence is 12 residues long. From germline, CDR1 is SNHLY and CDR2 FYNNEI. V gave up 5 bases and J gave up 15 bases; unmatched junction bases: 5. Complete variable domain (other parts from reference TRBV2 and TRBJ2-1): EPEVTQTPSHQVTQMGQEVILRCVPISNHLYFYWYRQILGQKVEFLVSFYNNEISEKSEIFDDQFSVERPDGSNFTLKIRSTKLEDSAMYFCASSTSGGPAFFGPGTRLTVL.